This T cell receptor beta chain comes out of a study of cytomegalovirus exposure and HLA in healthy donors. Study details: Earlier work reported approximately 110 million unique TCR beta sequences from some 180 million T cells. Study-level results: It is likely that the observed cluster of highly shared sequence variants was a sequencing artifact. Later analysis revealed greater clonal expansion in HLA-associated TCR beta chains than in equally common others.

PCR was performed using 60 Vbeta and 13 Jbeta primers. Per the original data handling: A later analysis tallied about 80 million unique TCR beta chains, around 9.9 million of them shared. Using immunoSEQ multiplex PCR, the repertoire was profiled, and TCRdb retains in-frame clones only, with some absent. V, J and clone size are those of that table, while D and trimming were read from the DNA. The table lists roughly 40,000 clones. A word on this clone: Its antigen is not identified.

The CDR3 contains 14 residues. Trimming left V 3 bases short and J 1 base short, with 7 bases between. CDR1 is SGHAT, CDR2 FQNNGV, per germline. This receptor was identified in a male donor in good health and CMV-seronegative. The chain recombines TRBV11-2 with TRBJ1-3; tentative D call: TRBD1 (6 bases). Sequencing was carried out using PBMCs. The CDR3, as DNA: TGTGCCAGCAGCTTTACAGGGTCTGGAAACACCATATATTTT. Amino acids: CASSFTGSGNTIYF.